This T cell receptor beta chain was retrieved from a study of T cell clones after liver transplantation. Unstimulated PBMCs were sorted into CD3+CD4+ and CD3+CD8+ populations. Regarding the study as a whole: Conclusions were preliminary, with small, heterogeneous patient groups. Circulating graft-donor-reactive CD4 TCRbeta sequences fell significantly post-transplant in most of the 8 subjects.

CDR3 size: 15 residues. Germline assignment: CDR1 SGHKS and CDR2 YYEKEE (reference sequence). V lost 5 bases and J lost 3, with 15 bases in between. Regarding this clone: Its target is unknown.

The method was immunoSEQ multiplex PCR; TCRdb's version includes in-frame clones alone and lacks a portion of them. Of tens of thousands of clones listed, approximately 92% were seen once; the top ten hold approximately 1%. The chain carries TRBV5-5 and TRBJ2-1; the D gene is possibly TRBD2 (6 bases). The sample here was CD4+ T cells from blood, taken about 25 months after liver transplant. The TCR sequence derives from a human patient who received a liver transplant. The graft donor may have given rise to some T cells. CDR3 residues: CASSQGGNGYNEQFF. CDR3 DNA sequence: TGTGCCAGCAGTCAAGGCGGGAATGGCTACAATGAGCAGTTCTTC. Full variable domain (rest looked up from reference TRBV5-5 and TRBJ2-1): DAGVTQSPTHLIKTRGQQVTLRCSPISGHKSVSWYQQVLGQGPQFIFQYYEKEERGRGNFPDRFSARQFPNYSSELNVNALLLGDSALYLCASSQGGNGYNEQFFGPGTRLTVL.